Below are 12 T cell receptor beta chains sequenced from a single sample in a study of T cells after somatic rescue of genetic block. Profiled with immunoSEQ multiplex PCR; TCRdb holds only in-frame clones, not every one. The sample yields around 100,000 clones, about 89% seen once. Sequenced sample: peripheral blood mononuclear cells (PBMCs). The receptors originated from a woman aged 18-35 years.

In this sample, this clone turned up once. V and J are TRBV23-1 and TRBJ2-7; weak D call: TRBD1 (6 bases). TRBV23-1 is an open reading frame, and its role is uncertain. The V and J ends lost 4 bases and 0 bases respectively, with 19 bases between them. The length of the CDR3 is 17 residues. In nucleotides, the CDR3 is TGCGCCAGCAGTCGACAGGACCCCGACAGAGTCTCCTACGAGCAGTACTTC. Its translation: CASSRQDPDRVSYEQYF.

The chain links TRBV30 to TRBJ1-2, with D perhaps matching TRBD1 (6 bases). The CDR3 extends over 15 amino acids. Germline CDR1 is GTSNPN and CDR2 is SVGIG (reference sequence). Trimming stripped 6 bases from V and 8 bases from J, with 25 bases between. CDR3 in amino acids: CACPGATGPKKGYTF. For the CDR3, the DNA is TGTGCCTGCCCAGGCGCGACAGGCCCGAAGAAGGGCTACACCTTC.

This chain uses TRBV30 with TRBJ1-2; 9 positions match TRBD1. Germline-derived CDR1 and CDR2 are GTSNPN and SVGIG (reference sequence). The CDR3 loop spans 13 amino acids. V lost 7 bases to trimming and J lost 4 bases; unmatched junction nucleotides: 7. CDR3 nucleotides: TGTGCCTCCACCGGACAGGGGTTCTATGGCTACACCTTC. Translation: CASTGQGFYGYTF.

This chain connects TRBV11-3 to TRBJ2-1; D possibly uses TRBD1 or TRBD2 (5 bases each). In germline, CDR1 is SGHNT, CDR2 YENEEA. The CDR3 is made up of 14 amino acids. Trimming took 10 bases from V and 2 from J, leaving 15 bases between them. The CDR3 reads CATQPGTTYNEQFF. CDR3 DNA sequence: TGTGCCACCCAGCCGGGGACCACCTACAATGAGCAGTTCTTC.

The chain links TRBV19 to TRBJ2-7; perhaps D is TRBD1 or TRBD2 (5 bases each). With 5 bases removed from V and 5 bases from J, the gap between germline ends came to 13 bases. The length of the CDR3 is 13 residues. Germline V gene data show CDR1 as LNHDA and CDR2 as SQIVND (reference sequence). CDR3 coding DNA: TGTGCCAGTAGTCCTACGGGGCGAGACGAGCAGTACTTC. Its protein product is CASSPTGRDEQYF.

The chain recombines TRBV29-1 with TRBJ1-2; 10 bases are a match to TRBD1. The V segment lost 4 bases and the J segment 4 bases; nucleotides outside the gene matches: 3. The length of the CDR3 is 13 residues. Germline values: CDR1 SQVTM, CDR2 ANQGSEA. CDR3 sequence (DNA): TGCAGCGTTGTTGGGACAGGGGTCTATGGCTACACCTTC. Its translation: CSVVGTGVYGYTF.

V usage is TRBV6-1 and J usage is TRBJ2-1; 9 bases fit TRBD2. This CDR3 comprises 15 residues. J lost 0 bases, V lost 8 bases, and 5 bases had no gene match. CDR1 and CDR2 from the germline V gene are MNHNS and SASEGT. The CDR3 sequence: CASAKTSGSYNEQFF. The DNA for the CDR3 is TGTGCCAGCGCTAAGACTAGCGGCTCCTACAATGAGCAGTTCTTC.

The chain employs TRBV7-3 and TRBJ2-1; 9 positions match TRBD2. V lost 4 bases and J lost 5; bases outside the gene matches: 6. There are 15 residues in the CDR3. Germline V gene sequence: CDR1 SGHTA, CDR2 FQGTGA. The CDR3 DNA is TGTGCCAGCAGCTCCTCTAGCGGGGCCCACAATGAGCAGTTCTTC. It yields the protein CASSSSSGAHNEQFF.

The chain recombines TRBV30 with TRBJ1-1; TRBD1 matches at 8 bases. Trimming at V came to 5 bases and at J to 2 bases, leaving 4 bases not matched to a gene. This CDR3 contains 13 residues. In germline, CDR1 is GTSNPN, CDR2 SVGIG (reference sequence). The CDR3 here is CAWGQGRNTEAFF. CDR3 DNA: TGTGCCTGGGGACAGGGAAGAAACACTGAAGCTTTCTTT.

The gene calls are TRBV7-9 and TRBJ1-4, with D possibly being TRBD1 (5 bases). The germline V gene encodes CDR1 SEHNR and CDR2 FQNEAQ (reference sequence). The V end lost 1 base, the J end lost 8 bases, and 14 bases lay between the germline ends. This CDR3 has 15 amino acids. Written as DNA, the CDR3 is TGTGCCAGCAGCTTAGAGGGCAGGGCGTGGGAAAAACTGTTTTTT. It encodes CASSLEGRAWEKLFF.

V gene TRBV9 combines with J gene TRBJ2-7; the D gene is possibly TRBD1 (6 bases). V lost 2 bases to trimming and J lost 3 bases, with 9 bases between them. CDR3 length: 13 residues. Germline CDR1 is SGDLS and CDR2 is YYNGEE. The CDR3 here is CASSVTGNYEQYF. In DNA, the CDR3 is TGTGCCAGCAGCGTTACAGGGAACTACGAGCAGTACTTC.

The chain joins TRBV29-1 to TRBJ2-2; D possibly corresponds to TRBD2 (6 bases). CDR3 length: 11 residues. The germline V gene encodes CDR1 SQVTM and CDR2 ANQGSEA. V was trimmed by 4 bases and J by 6 bases, leaving 6 bases between them. CDR3 protein: CSVGGAGELFF. In DNA, the CDR3 is TGCAGCGTTGGGGGGGCCGGGGAGCTGTTTTTT.